The clone carrying this TCR beta chain showed up many times. Between the trimmed V and J ends, which lost 5 bases and 2 bases, there was a span of 19 bases. The CDR3 runs to 16 residues. This sample was included in a study of regulatory T cells in long-lasting Graves disease. Stated time point: newly diagnosed GD, antithyroid drugs for less than 3 months. RNA isolated from PBMCs was used to make the TCR library. HTBI primers from iRepertoire and Arm-PCR of CDR3 regions yielded the TCR beta libraries. TCRdb re-analysed the multiplex PCR reads in MiXCR, keeping a single row per CDR3 protein. The repertoire holds roughly 500,000 distinct CDR3 sequences, with about 12% as singletons. These sequences were also reported in another study, on T cells in Graves' hyperthyroidism and ophthalmopathy. As that study records: By a 13 V-J model, ophthalmopathy was set apart from stable hyperthyroidism.

Sequences were derived from peripheral blood mononuclear cells (PBMCs), sampled at new diagnosis, from a patient treated with antithyroid drugs. This clonotype originated in a woman in her thirties with Graves disease. The chain has TRBV12-3 or TRBV12-4 and TRBJ2-7; D is perhaps TRBD1 or TRBD2 (5 bases each). CDR3 residues: CASSGPGRQRTYEQYF. CDR3 nucleotide sequence: TGTGCCAGCAGTGGCCCGGGACGGCAACGCACCTACGAGCAGTACTTC.